Following are 9 T cell receptor beta chains from one sample sequenced in a study of shared clonotypes between healthy human individuals. Profiling relied on immunoSEQ multiplex PCR, and the TCRdb table lists in-frame clones only, not all of them. The data contain some 2,000,000 clones, about 95% of them singletons. Only CD45RO-negative cells positively selected for CCR7 counted as naive CD8 cells, so terminally differentiated effector memory CD45RA+ cells were excluded. The material sequenced was naive CD8+ T cells sorted from blood. Every receptor here comes from a man aged 18 to 30 in good health.

This rearrangement joins TRBV7-8 to TRBJ2-7; TRBD2 aligns across 9 bases. Germline values: CDR1 SGHVS, CDR2 FQNEAQ. V lost 3 bases and J lost 4; bases outside the gene matches: 13. This CDR3 spans 17 amino acids. The CDR3 DNA reads TGTGCCAGCAGCTTCTCCGAAGCTAGCGGGATCGAATACGAGCAGTACTTC. As protein: CASSFSEASGIEYEQYF.

The chain combines TRBV7-2 with TRBJ1-1; no firm D call. The V and J ends lost 4 bases and 5 bases respectively, with 17 bases between them. Looked up from germline, CDR1 is SGHTA and CDR2 is FQGNSA. CDR3 size: 15 residues. CDR3 nucleotides: TGTGCCAGCAGCTCCTACAACCCGTTTGATACTGAAGCTTTCTTT. This gives the protein CASSSYNPFDTEAFF. The full variable domain, with the rest looked up from reference TRBV7-2 and TRBJ1-1, is GAGVSQSPSNKVTEKGKDVELRCDPISGHTALYWYRQSLGQGLEFLIYFQGNSAPDKSGLPSDRFSAERTGGSVSTLTIQRTQQEDSAVYLCASSSYNPFDTEAFFGQGTRLTVV.

This clone was counted only a few times. J is TRBJ1-2 and V is TRBV2; no clear D gene. Trimming took off 7 bases at V and 2 bases at J, with 14 bases between the two ends. CDR1 is SNHLY, CDR2 FYNNEI, per germline. The CDR3 contains 14 residues. The CDR3 region is CASNPEAGNYGYTF. DNA for the CDR3: TGTGCCAGCAACCCTGAGGCAGGCAACTATGGCTACACCTTC. The full variable domain, rest sourced from reference TRBV2 and TRBJ1-2, is EPEVTQTPSHQVTQMGQEVILRCVPISNHLYFYWYRQILGQKVEFLVSFYNNEISEKSEIFDDQFSVERPDGSNFTLKIRSTKLEDSAMYFCASNPEAGNYGYTFGSGTRLTVV.

The rearrangement links TRBV27 to TRBJ2-1; 12 bases match TRBD2. Germline CDR1 reads MNHEY; CDR2 reads SMNVEV (reference sequence). The J segment lost 4 bases and the V segment lost 5 bases, leaving 6 bases of the junction unmatched. The CDR3 runs 16 residues. The CDR3 sequence: CASSRLAGGLYNEQFF. The CDR3 coding sequence is TGTGCCAGCAGTCGCCTAGCGGGAGGGCTGTACAATGAGCAGTTCTTC.

The rearrangement uses TRBV9 and TRBJ2-7; no clear D gene. Between the trimmed V and J ends, which lost 1 base and 3 bases, there was a span of 14 bases. CDR1 is SGDLS, CDR2 YYNGEE, per germline. CDR3 length: 15 residues. The CDR3 protein is CASSVFPGALYEQYF. The DNA of the CDR3 is TGTGCCAGCAGCGTATTCCCAGGCGCCCTCTACGAGCAGTACTTC.

The rearrangement joins TRBV5-6 to TRBJ1-4; a possible D gene is TRBD1 (5 bases). V lost 0 bases and J lost 12, with 15 bases in between. This CDR3 is 14 amino acids long. Looked up from germline, CDR1 is SGHDT and CDR2 is YYEEEE. This chain's CDR3 is CASSLGRGGLQLFF. The CDR3 region has the DNA TGTGCCAGCAGCTTGGGGAGGGGCGGACTGCAACTGTTTTTT.

The J gene is TRBJ2-7, the V gene TRBV30; 7 nucleotides match TRBD1. This CDR3 is built from 16 residues. V was clipped by 4 bases and J by 3 bases; unmatched bases: 15. CDR1 is GTSNPN and CDR2 is SVGIG in the germline V gene (reference sequence). In nucleotides, the CDR3 is TGTGCCTGGATTACAGACAGGGATCCCCTTATCTACGAGCAGTACTTC. Its translation: CAWITDRDPLIYEQYF.

V usage is TRBV6-5 and J usage is TRBJ1-2; D unclear. CDR3 length: 14 residues. The germline CDR1 and CDR2 sequences are MNHEY and SVGAGI. With 0 bases removed from V and 6 bases from J, the gap between germline ends came to 11 bases. In DNA, the CDR3 is TGTGCCAGCAGTTACTCGTCCAGCCCAGATGGCTACACCTTC. Translated, it gives CASSYSSSPDGYTF.

In regard to this clone: This sample also contains other DNA sequences that code for the same CDR3. The chain combines TRBV7-9 with TRBJ2-1; tentatively, D is TRBD2 (5 bases). The germline V and J ends were trimmed by 3 bases and 7 bases, with 7 bases remaining between them. Germline V lookup: CDR1 SEHNR, CDR2 FQNEAQ (reference sequence). This CDR3 has 12 residues. CDR3 amino acids: CASSFGNNEQFF. Written as DNA, the CDR3 is TGTGCCAGCAGCTTCGGGAATAATGAGCAGTTCTTC.